This record concerns one TCR beta chain sequence. Its target is unknown. A much larger clone lies one base from this, so it may be a read error. The lymph nodes were axillary draining lymph nodes from breast cancer patients. The entry originates in a study of breast tumors, draining lymph nodes, adjacent tissues. Findings and caveats of the study: Compared with basal-like, luminal-like tumors shared significantly more repertoire with nontumor tissue. Most tumor T cells seemingly derive from lymph node, then expand in tumor. Tumor repertoires ranked between lymph nodes and nontumor tissue in diversity, with V and J gene preferences.

Each CDR3 protein gets one entry after TCRdb re-called the multiplex PCR reads with MiXCR. This sample has fewer than 300,000 distinct CDR3 sequences, with approximately 30% found just once. This CDR3 has 15 residues. Germline V gives CDR1 SGHVS, CDR2 FQNEAQ. V gene TRBV7-8 combines with J gene TRBJ1-3; D gene uncertain. Sequencing was performed on axillary lymph node tissue. The receptor's source is a female donor with breast cancer. Some clones in this sample may be carry-over from other donors' samples. Written as DNA, the CDR3 is TGTGCCAGCAGCCCCAAGACAAGCTCTGGAAACACCATACATTTT. It codes for CASSPKTSSGNTIHF.